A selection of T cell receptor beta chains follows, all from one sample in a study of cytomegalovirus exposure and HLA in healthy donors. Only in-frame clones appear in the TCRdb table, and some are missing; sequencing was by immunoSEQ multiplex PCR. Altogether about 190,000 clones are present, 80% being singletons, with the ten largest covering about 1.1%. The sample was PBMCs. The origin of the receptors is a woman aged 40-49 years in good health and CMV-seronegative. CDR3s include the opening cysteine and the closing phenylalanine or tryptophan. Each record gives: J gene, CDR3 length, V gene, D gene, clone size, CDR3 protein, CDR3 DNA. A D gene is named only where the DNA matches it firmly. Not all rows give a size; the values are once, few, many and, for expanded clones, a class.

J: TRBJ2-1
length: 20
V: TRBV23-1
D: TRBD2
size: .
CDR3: CASSQSPGLAGPSSYNEQFF
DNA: TGCGCCAGCAGTCAATCCCCGGGACTAGCGGGGCCTAGCTCCTACAATGAGCAGTTCTTC

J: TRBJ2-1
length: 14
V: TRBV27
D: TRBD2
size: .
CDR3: CASSGLGPYNEQFF
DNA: TGTGCCAGCAGTGGACTAGGGCCTTACAATGAGCAGTTCTTC

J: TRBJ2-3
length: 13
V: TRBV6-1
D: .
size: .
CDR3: CASSASLLDTQYF
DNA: TGTGCCAGCAGTGCGTCACTTCTAGATACGCAGTATTTT

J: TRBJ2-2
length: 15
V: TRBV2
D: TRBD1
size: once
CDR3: CASSVRDRGFGELFF
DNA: TGTGCCAGCAGTGTCCGGGACAGGGGATTCGGGGAGCTGTTTTTT

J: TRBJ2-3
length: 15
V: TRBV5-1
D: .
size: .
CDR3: CASSFGGQNTDTQYF
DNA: TGCGCCAGCAGCTTCGGAGGCCAGAACACAGATACGCAGTATTTT

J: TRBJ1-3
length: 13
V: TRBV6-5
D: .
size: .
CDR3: CASRGGSGNTIYF
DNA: TGTGCCAGCCGTGGAGGCTCTGGAAACACCATATATTTT

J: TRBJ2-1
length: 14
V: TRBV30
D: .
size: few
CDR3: CAAGLAGSYNEQFF
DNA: TGTGCTGCTGGCCTGGCGGGCTCCTACAATGAGCAGTTCTTC

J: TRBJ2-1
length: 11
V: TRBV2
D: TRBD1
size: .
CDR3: CASSEAHRGFF
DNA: TGTGCCAGCAGTGAAGCGCACAGGGGGTTCTTC

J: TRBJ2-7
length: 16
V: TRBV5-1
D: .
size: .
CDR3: CASSLGSNRVGDEQYF
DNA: TGCGCCAGCAGCTTGGGCTCGAACAGGGTCGGCGACGAGCAGTACTTC

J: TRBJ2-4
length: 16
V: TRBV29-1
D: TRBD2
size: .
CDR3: CSVVDGGVIAKNIQYF
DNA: TGCAGCGTTGTCGACGGGGGGGTCATAGCCAAAAACATTCAGTACTTC

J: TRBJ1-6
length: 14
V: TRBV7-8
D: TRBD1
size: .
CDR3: CASSTTGNNSPLHF
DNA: TGTGCCAGCAGCACGACAGGGAATAATTCACCCCTCCACTTT

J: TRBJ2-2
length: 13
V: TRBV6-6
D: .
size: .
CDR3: CASSPTGARELFF
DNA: TGTGCCAGCAGTCCCACTGGTGCGAGGGAGCTGTTTTTT

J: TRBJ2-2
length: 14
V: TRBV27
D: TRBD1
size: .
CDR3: CASTPGGNTGELFF
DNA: TGTGCCAGCACGCCAGGGGGGAACACCGGGGAGCTGTTTTTT

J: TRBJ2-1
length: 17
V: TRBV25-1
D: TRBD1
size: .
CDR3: CASSPLAGQGLYNEQFF
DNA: TGTGCCAGCAGTCCATTGGCGGGACAGGGTCTCTACAATGAGCAGTTCTTC

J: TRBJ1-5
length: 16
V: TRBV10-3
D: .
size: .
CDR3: CAISESGQASNQPQHF
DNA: TGTGCCATCAGTGAGTCGGGTCAGGCTAGCAATCAGCCCCAGCATTTT

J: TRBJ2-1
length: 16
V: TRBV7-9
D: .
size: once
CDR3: CASSISSGLLTGEQFF
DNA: TGTGCCAGCAGCATTTCCAGCGGCCTACTGACAGGTGAGCAGTTCTTC

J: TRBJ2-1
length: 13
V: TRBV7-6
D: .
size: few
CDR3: CASSPRSYNEQFF
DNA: TGTGCCAGCAGCCCTCGCTCCTACAATGAGCAGTTCTTC

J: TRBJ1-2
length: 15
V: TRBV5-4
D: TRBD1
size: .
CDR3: CAFRPPGQPNYGYTF
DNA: TGTGCCTTTCGGCCTCCGGGACAGCCCAACTATGGCTACACCTTC

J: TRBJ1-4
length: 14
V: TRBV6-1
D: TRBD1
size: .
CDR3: CASSGGTGNEKLFF
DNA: TGTGCCAGCAGTGGGGGGACAGGGAATGAAAAACTGTTTTTT

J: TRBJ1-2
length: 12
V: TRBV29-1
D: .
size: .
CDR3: CSVEGPGYGYTF
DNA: TGCAGCGTTGAAGGGCCGGGGTATGGCTACACCTTC

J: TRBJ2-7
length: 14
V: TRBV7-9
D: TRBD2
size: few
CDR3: CASSNSGSRYEQYF
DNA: TGTGCCAGCAGCAATAGCGGGAGTAGATACGAGCAGTACTTC

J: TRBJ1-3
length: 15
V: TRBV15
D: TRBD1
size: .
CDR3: CATSRDRSSGNTIYF
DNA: TGTGCCACCAGCCGGGACAGGAGCTCTGGAAACACCATATATTTT

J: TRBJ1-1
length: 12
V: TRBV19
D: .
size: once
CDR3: CASTWSGTEAFF
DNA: TGTGCCAGTACCTGGAGTGGTACTGAAGCTTTCTTT

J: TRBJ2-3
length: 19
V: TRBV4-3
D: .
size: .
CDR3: CASSQGYTSTRTSTDTQYF
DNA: TGCGCCAGCAGCCAAGGCTATACCTCAACTCGTACTAGCACAGATACGCAGTATTTT

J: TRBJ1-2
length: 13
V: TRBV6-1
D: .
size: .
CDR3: CASSPQDYYGYTF
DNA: TGTGCCAGCAGTCCTCAGGACTACTATGGCTACACCTTC

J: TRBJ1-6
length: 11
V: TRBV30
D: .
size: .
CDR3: CAWEGDSPLHF
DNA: TGTGCCTGGGAGGGTGACTCACCCCTCCACTTT

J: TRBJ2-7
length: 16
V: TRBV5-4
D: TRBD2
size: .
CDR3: CASSLPTSFGSYEQYF
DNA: TGTGCCAGCAGCTTACCGACTAGCTTCGGCTCCTACGAGCAGTACTTC

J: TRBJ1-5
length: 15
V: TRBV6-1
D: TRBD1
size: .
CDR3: CASSFRQGSNQPQHF
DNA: TGTGCCAGCAGCTTCCGACAGGGGAGCAATCAGCCCCAGCATTTT

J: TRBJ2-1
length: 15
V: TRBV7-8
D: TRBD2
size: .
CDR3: CASSLELAGNNEQFF
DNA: TGTGCCAGCAGCTTAGAACTAGCGGGTAACAATGAGCAGTTCTTC

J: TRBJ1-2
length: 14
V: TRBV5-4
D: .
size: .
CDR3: CASSLQTGPLGYTF
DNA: TGTGCCAGCAGCTTGCAAACAGGGCCCTTGGGCTACACCTTC

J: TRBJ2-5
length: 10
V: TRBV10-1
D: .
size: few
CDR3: CASTGETQYF
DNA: TGCGCCAGCACCGGTGAGACCCAGTACTTC

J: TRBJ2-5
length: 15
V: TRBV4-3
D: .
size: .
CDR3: CASSQDPHPGETQYF
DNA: TGCGCCAGCAGCCAAGATCCGCACCCAGGAGAGACCCAGTACTTC

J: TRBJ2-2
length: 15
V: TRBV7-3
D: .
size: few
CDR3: CASSLMIRSTGELFF
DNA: TGTGCCAGCAGCTTAATGATCAGGTCCACCGGGGAGCTGTTTTTT

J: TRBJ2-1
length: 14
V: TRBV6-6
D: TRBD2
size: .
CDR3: CASSYLSSGNEQFF
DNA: TGTGCCAGCAGTTACCTTTCTAGCGGGAATGAGCAGTTCTTC

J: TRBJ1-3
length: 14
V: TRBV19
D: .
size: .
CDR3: CASTEDYSGNTIYF
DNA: TGTGCCAGTACGGAGGATTACTCTGGAAACACCATATATTTT

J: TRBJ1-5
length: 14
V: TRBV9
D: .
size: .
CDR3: CASSVGVSNRPQHF
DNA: TGTGCCAGCAGCGTAGGGGTTAGCAATCGGCCCCAGCATTTT

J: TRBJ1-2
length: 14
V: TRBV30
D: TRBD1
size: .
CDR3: CAWRRTGGTGGYTF
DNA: TGTGCCTGGAGGCGTACAGGGGGGACCGGTGGCTACACCTTC

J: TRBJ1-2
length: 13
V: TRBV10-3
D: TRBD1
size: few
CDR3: CAISDGQGEGYTF
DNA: TGTGCCATCAGTGACGGTCAGGGGGAAGGCTACACCTTC

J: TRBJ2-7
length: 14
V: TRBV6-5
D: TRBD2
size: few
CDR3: CASSTGRPPYEQYF
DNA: TGTGCCAGCAGTACCGGGAGGCCTCCCTACGAGCAGTACTTC

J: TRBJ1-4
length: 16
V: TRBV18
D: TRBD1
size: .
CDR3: CASSLGYGTGNEKLFF
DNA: TGTGCCAGCTCACTGGGATACGGGACAGGGAATGAAAAACTGTTTTTT

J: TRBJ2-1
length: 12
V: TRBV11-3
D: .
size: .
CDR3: CASSPPSNEQFF
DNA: TGTGCCAGCAGCCCCCCCTCCAATGAGCAGTTCTTC

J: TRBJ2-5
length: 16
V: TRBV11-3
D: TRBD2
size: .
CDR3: CAGSSTLAGDQETQYF
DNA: TGTGCCGGCAGCTCTACCCTAGCGGGAGACCAAGAGACCCAGTACTTC

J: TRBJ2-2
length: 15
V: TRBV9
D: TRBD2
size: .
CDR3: CASSVTSAVTGELFF
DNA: TGTGCCAGCAGCGTAACTAGCGCTGTCACCGGGGAGCTGTTTTTT

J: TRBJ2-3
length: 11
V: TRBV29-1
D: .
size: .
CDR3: CSVGGEDTQYF
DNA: TGCAGCGTTGGGGGCGAAGATACGCAGTATTTT

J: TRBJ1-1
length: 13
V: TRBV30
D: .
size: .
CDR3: CAWEGDKGTEAFF
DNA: TGTGCCTGGGAGGGGGATAAGGGCACTGAAGCTTTCTTT

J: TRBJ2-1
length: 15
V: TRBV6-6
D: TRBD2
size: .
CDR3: CASSLGLAGVDEQFF
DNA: TGTGCCAGCAGTCTCGGACTAGCGGGAGTCGATGAGCAGTTCTTC

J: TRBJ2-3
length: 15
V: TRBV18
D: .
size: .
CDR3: CASSPSVQGADTQYF
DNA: TGTGCCAGCTCACCTTCAGTCCAGGGCGCAGATACGCAGTATTTT